The sequence of this T cell receptor beta chain was determined in a study of OX40 agonist ivuxolimab in advanced cancers. The study in broad terms: The costimulatory receptor OX40 (CD134) was targeted by ivuxolimab, a fully human IgG2 agonistic monoclonal antibody. A male proportion of nearly 85% and a mean age of approximately 60 years, ranging from roughly 20 to 80, were recorded for the dose-escalation cohort. The paper describes the monotherapy dose-escalation part (N ≈ 49 patients) of the phase I trial of ivuxolimab. Of the approximately 54 patients in dose escalation, about 20 had hepatocellular carcinoma, some 15 had melanoma, 9 had renal cell carcinoma and 9 had head and neck cancer. Prior anti-PD-1, anti-PD-L1 or anti-CTLA-4 therapy was permitted, and checkpoint inhibitors had been received by about 44% of dose-escalation patients. Partial responses occurred in three dose-escalation patients: two with cutaneous melanoma and one with hepatocellular carcinoma. Peripheral TCRbeta sequencing aimed to test whether ivuxolimab altered TCR sequence diversity and caused clonal T-cell expansion. Intravenous ivuxolimab was administered to patients every 2 weeks at six dose levels: 0.01, 0.1, 0.3, 1.5, 3 and 10 mg/kg. Overall study results and their limits: Partial responders in the 0.1-3.0 mg/kg groups had among the lowest normalized peripheral clonal expansion, especially among CD8+ T cells. Antigen specificity was not determined for the clonally expanded peripheral T cells. After ivuxolimab, CD8+ T cells had more expanded clones than CD4+ T cells on average. Clonal expansion of both CD4+ and CD8+ blood T cells was observed from baseline to week 6 at doses 0.1 to 3.0 mg/kg. Low levels of normalized T-cell clonal expansion were also seen in some patients who did not respond.

Genomic DNA was isolated from the sorted cells so that the TCRbeta CDR3 region could be sequenced. The immunoSEQ Assay was used to sequence the TCRbeta CDR3 regions. In TCRdb, the immuneACCESS table is reduced to in-frame sequences with V and J assigned. These tables do not hold every clone; where another copy was compared, an unresolved V gene accounts for under half, and the others remain unexplained. The sample table shows over 95,000 clones, and 91% are seen once. The ten top clones hold around 0.33% of the sample. As concerns this clone: There is no known antigen for this receptor. Base qualities are not provided; no much larger clone lies one nucleotide away.

Patients with autoimmune disease history or receiving systemic immunosuppression were excluded from the trial. Peripheral blood for TCR sequencing was collected from all dose cohorts at baseline, on cycle 4 day 1, and on cycle 7 day 1. The samples were taken from a phase I, first-in-human, multicenter, open-label dose-escalation trial of ivuxolimab. Adults with locally advanced or metastatic melanoma, renal cell, hepatocellular, or head and neck squamous cell carcinoma were enrolled in the trial. Before TCR sequencing, CD4+ and CD8+ T cells were separately sorted from peripheral blood. Including the terminal cysteine and phenylalanine, the CDR3 comprises 17 residues. Of all the DNA, just the CDR3 is kept, 51 bases in frame from base 1.

The clonotype was recovered from an adult with an advanced solid tumor such as melanoma, head and neck, liver or kidney cancer. Material: CD4+ or CD8+ T cells sorted from blood, obtained in a trial of the OX40 agonist ivuxolimab. This chain joins TRBV12-1 to TRBJ2-4. TRBV12-1 is noted as a pseudogene. The CDR3 is CASTHRWARVAKNIQYF. The DNA reads TGTGCCAGCACCCATCGATGGGCAAGGGTAGCCAAAAACATTCAGTACTTC.